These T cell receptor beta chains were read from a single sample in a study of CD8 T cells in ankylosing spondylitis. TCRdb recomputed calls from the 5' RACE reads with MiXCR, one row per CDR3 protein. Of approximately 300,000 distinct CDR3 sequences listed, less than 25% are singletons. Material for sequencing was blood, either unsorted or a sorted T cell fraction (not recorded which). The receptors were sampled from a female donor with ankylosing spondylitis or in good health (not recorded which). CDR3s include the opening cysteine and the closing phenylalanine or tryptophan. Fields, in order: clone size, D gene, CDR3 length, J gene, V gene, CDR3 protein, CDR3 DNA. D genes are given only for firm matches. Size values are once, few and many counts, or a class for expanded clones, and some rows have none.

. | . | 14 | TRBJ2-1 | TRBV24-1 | CATSAALSYNEQFF | TGTGCCACCAGTGCGGCCCTCTCCTACAATGAGCAGTTCTTC
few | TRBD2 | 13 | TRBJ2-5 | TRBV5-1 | CASSTGTRGTQYF | TGCGCCAGCAGCACCGGGACTAGAGGCACCCAGTACTTC
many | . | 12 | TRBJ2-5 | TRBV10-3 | CAISSGGETQYF | TGTGCCATCAGTTCCGGGGGAGAGACCCAGTACTTC
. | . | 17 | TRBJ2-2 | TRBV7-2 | CASSLARVGRRTGELFF | TGTGCCAGCAGCTTAGCGCGTGTCGGGCGCCGCACCGGGGAGCTGTTTTTT
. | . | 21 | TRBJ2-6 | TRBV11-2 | CASSFYIPRGRTSSGANVLTF | TGTGCCAGCAGCTTTTATATACCAAGGGGACGCACCAGCTCTGGGGCCAACGTCCTGACTTTC
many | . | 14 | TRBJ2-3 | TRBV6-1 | CASSDQSSTDTQYF | TGTGCCAGCAGTGACCAGTCCAGCACAGATACGCAGTATTTT
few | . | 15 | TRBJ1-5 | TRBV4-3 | CASSQESRNNQPQHF | TGCGCCAGCAGCCAAGAGTCCAGAAACAATCAGCCCCAGCATTTT
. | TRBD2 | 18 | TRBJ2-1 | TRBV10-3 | CAISGPSPAAGGPSEQFF | TGTGCCATCAGTGGCCCCTCCCCGGCAGCGGGAGGGCCAAGTGAGCAGTTCTTC
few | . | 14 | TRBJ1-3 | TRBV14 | CASSRTIAGNTIYF | TGTGCCAGCAGCCGGACAATCGCTGGAAACACCATATATTTT
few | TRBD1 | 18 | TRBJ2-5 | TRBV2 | CASSEAMGTGVRMETQYF | TGTGCCAGCAGTGAAGCGATGGGGACAGGCGTCCGGATGGAGACCCAGTACTTC
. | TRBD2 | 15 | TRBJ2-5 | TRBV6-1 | CASSEMIAGGETQYF | TGTGCCAGCAGTGAAATGATAGCGGGAGGAGAGACCCAGTACTTC
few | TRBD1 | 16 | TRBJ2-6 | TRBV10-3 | CAITGQGASGANVLTF | TGTGCCATCACGGGACAGGGGGCCTCTGGGGCCAACGTCCTGACTTTC
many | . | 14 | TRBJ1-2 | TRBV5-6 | CASSLGDRAYGYTF | TGTGCCAGCAGCTTAGGGGATCGGGCCTATGGCTACACCTTC
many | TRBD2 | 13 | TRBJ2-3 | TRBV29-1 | CSVSGRSTDTQYF | TGCAGCGTTAGCGGGAGATCCACAGATACGCAGTATTTT
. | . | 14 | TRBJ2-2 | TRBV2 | CASRVTGTTGELFF | TGTGCCAGCAGGGTGACAGGAACCACCGGGGAGCTGTTTTTT
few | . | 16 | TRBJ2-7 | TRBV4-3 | CASSQDLTSTHYEQYF | TGCGCCAGCAGCCAAGATCTTACATCGACCCACTACGAGCAGTACTTC
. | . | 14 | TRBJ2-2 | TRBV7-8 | CASSLFQAPGELFF | TGTGCCAGCAGCTTGTTCCAAGCGCCCGGGGAGCTGTTTTTT
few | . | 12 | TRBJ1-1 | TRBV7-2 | CASSLVFSEAFF | TGTGCCAGCAGCTTAGTGTTCTCTGAAGCTTTCTTT
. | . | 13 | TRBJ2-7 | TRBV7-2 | CASSWAFGDEQYF | TGTGCCAGCAGCTGGGCGTTTGGCGACGAGCAGTACTTC
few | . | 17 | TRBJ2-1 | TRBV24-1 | CATSESSSGYSYNEQFF | TGTGCCACCAGTGAATCGTCGAGCGGGTACTCCTACAATGAGCAGTTCTTC
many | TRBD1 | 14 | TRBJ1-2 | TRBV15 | CATSFSGQAYGYTF | TGTGCCACCAGCTTTTCGGGACAGGCCTATGGCTACACCTTC
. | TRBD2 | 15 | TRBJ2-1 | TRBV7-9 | CASSLSSGKLNEQFF | TGTGCCAGCAGCTTGTCTAGCGGGAAGTTAAATGAGCAGTTCTTC
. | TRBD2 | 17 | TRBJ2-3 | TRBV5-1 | CASSLAGTSGSFGTQYF | TGCGCCAGCAGCTTGGCCGGGACTAGCGGGAGTTTCGGTACGCAGTATTTT
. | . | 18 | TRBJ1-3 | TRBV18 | CASSPITGSRVSGNTIYF | TGTGCCAGCTCACCGATCACAGGGAGTAGGGTCTCTGGAAACACCATATATTTT
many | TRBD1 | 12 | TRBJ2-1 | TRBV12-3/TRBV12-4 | CASSGTANEQFF | TGTGCCAGCAGCGGGACAGCCAATGAGCAGTTCTTC
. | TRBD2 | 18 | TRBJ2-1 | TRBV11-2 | CASSLDPGLAGGRNEQFF | TGTGCCAGCAGCTTAGATCCGGGACTAGCGGGAGGGCGGAATGAGCAGTTCTTC
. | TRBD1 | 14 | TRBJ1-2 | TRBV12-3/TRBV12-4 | CASSLRTGYRGYTF | TGTGCCAGCAGTTTGAGGACAGGATATAGGGGCTACACCTTC
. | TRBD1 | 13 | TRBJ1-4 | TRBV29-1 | CSVPDRGGEKLFF | TGCAGCGTTCCTGACAGGGGAGGTGAAAAACTGTTTTTT
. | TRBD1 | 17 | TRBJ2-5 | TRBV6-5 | CASSYSGGQGSQETQYF | TGTGCCAGCAGTTACTCAGGGGGACAGGGGTCCCAAGAGACCCAGTACTTC
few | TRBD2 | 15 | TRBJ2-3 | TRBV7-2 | CASSYTSDTTDTQYF | TGTGCCAGCAGCTATACTAGCGATACCACAGATACGCAGTATTTT
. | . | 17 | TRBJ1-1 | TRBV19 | CASSIGLERQMGAEAFF | TGTGCCAGTAGTATCGGGTTAGAGAGGCAAATGGGCGCTGAAGCTTTCTTT
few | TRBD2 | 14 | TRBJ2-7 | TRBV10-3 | CAISEGGSRHEQYF | TGTGCCATCAGTGAGGGCGGGAGTCGCCACGAGCAGTACTTC
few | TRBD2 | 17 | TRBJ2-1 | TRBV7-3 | CASSLIGPGLAGVEQFF | TGTGCCAGCAGCTTAATAGGCCCGGGACTAGCGGGAGTTGAGCAGTTCTTC
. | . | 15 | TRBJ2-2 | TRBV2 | CASSEEHSRAGELFF | TGTGCCAGCAGTGAAGAGCACAGCCGAGCCGGGGAGCTGTTTTTT
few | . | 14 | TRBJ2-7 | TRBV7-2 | CASSTSGLRGEQYF | TGTGCCAGCAGCACCTCGGGACTCAGAGGCGAGCAGTACTTC
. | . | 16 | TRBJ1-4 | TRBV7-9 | CASSPPGRGGNEKLFF | TGTGCCAGCAGCCCACCGGGAAGGGGCGGTAATGAAAAACTGTTTTTT
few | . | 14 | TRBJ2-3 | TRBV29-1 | CSATIGRSTDTQYF | TGCAGCGCTACGATCGGACGGAGCACAGATACGCAGTATTTT
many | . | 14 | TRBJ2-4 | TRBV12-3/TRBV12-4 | CASSPGRRVNIQYF | TGTGCCAGCAGCCCTGGGAGGCGGGTCAACATTCAGTACTTC
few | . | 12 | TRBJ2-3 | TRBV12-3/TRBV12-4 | CASSRDEDTQYF | TGTGCCAGCAGCAGGGACGAGGATACGCAGTATTTT
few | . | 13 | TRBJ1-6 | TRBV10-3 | CAISDEMNSPLHF | TGTGCCATCAGTGACGAGATGAATTCACCCCTCCACTTT
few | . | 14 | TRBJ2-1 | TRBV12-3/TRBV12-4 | CASSRDRNLNEQFF | TGTGCCAGCAGTAGGGACCGAAATTTAAATGAGCAGTTCTTC
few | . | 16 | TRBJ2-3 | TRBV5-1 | CASSLAIASSTDTQYF | TGCGCCAGCAGCTTGGCCATCGCTAGTAGTACAGATACGCAGTATTTT
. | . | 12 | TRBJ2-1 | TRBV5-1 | CASALVYNEQFF | TGCGCCAGTGCCCTTGTGTACAATGAGCAGTTCTTC
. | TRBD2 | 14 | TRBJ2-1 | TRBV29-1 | CSVIDWTSHNEQFF | TGCAGCGTTATCGATTGGACTAGTCACAATGAGCAGTTCTTC
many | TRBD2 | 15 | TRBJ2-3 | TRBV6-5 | CASSSSGSGSDTQYF | TGTGCCAGCAGTTCTAGCGGGAGTGGCTCAGATACGCAGTATTTT
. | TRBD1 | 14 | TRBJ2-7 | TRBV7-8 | CASSLTGANYEQYF | TGTGCCAGCAGCTTGACAGGGGCAAACTACGAGCAGTACTTC
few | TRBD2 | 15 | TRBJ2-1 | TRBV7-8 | CASSTSGATGNEQFF | TGTGCCAGCAGCACCAGCGGGGCAACGGGCAATGAGCAGTTCTTC
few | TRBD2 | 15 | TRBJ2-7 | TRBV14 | CASSRTSGYSYEQYF | TGTGCCAGCAGCCGGACTAGCGGGTATTCCTACGAGCAGTACTTC
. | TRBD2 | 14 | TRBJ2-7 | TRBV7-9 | CASSSRLASHEQYF | TGTGCCAGCAGCTCACGACTAGCAAGCCACGAGCAGTACTTC
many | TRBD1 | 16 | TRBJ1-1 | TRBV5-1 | CASSPRQGAVNTEAFF | TGCGCCAGCAGCCCGCGGCAGGGGGCGGTGAACACTGAAGCTTTCTTT
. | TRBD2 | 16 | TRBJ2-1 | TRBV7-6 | CASSKWAGGPDNEQFF | TGTGCCAGCAGCAAGTGGGCGGGAGGGCCCGACAATGAGCAGTTCTTC
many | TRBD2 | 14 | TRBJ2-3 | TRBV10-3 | CAISAGLAADTQYF | TGTGCCATCAGCGCGGGACTAGCGGCAGATACGCAGTATTTT
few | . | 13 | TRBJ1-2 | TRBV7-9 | CASSLVRRHGYTF | TGTGCCAGCAGCTTAGTTCGGAGGCATGGCTACACCTTC
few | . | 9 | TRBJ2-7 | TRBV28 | CASGREQYF | TGTGCCAGCGGGCGCGAGCAGTACTTC
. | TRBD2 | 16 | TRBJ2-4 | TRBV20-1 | CSASGLAAPLGNIQYF | TGCAGTGCTTCAGGACTAGCCGCTCCCCTGGGAAACATTCAGTACTTC
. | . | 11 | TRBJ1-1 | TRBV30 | CAWSVRGGAFF | TGTGCCTGGAGTGTACGAGGGGGAGCTTTCTTT
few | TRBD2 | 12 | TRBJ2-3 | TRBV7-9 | CASSSLAGTQYF | TGTGCCAGCAGTTCGTTAGCGGGTACGCAGTATTTT
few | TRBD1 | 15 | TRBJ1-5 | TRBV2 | CASRGQGLGNQPQHF | TGTGCCAGTAGGGGACAGGGCCTCGGCAATCAGCCCCAGCATTTT
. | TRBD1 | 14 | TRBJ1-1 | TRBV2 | CASVDRGRDTEAFF | TGTGCCAGCGTGGACAGGGGGCGGGACACTGAAGCTTTCTTT
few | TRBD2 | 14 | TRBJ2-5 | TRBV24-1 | CATSDGLAGETQYF | TGTGCCACCAGTGATGGACTAGCGGGAGAGACCCAGTACTTC